The clone carrying this TCR beta chain has only a few counts. Its antigen is currently unknown. This sample was taken from a study of T cells after yellow fever vaccination. Study-wide results and limits: A limited proportion of clonotypes was detected within both the CD4 and CD8 compartments.

CDR1 is MNHEY and CDR2 is SMNVEV in the germline V gene (reference sequence). The V end was cut by 3 bases, the J end by 8 bases, with 16 bases between. The CDR3 totals 15 residues. Universal primer sites and UMIs were introduced during 5'RACE template-switching synthesis of TCR cDNA. Each CDR3 protein is one row after TCRdb ran MiXCR on the 5' RACE reads. Among hundreds of thousands of distinct CDR3 sequences listed, more than 9% were seen once. The TCR was taken from a man in his thirties or forties who received the YFV17D yellow fever vaccine. The sample consisted of PBMCs, taken on the day of the yellow fever booster vaccination. The chain carries TRBV27 and TRBJ1-4; D is ambiguous. The CDR3 bases are TGTGCCAGCAGTTTCGCTCCATCAAGAACGGAAAAACTGTTTTTT. As protein: CASSFAPSRTEKLFF.